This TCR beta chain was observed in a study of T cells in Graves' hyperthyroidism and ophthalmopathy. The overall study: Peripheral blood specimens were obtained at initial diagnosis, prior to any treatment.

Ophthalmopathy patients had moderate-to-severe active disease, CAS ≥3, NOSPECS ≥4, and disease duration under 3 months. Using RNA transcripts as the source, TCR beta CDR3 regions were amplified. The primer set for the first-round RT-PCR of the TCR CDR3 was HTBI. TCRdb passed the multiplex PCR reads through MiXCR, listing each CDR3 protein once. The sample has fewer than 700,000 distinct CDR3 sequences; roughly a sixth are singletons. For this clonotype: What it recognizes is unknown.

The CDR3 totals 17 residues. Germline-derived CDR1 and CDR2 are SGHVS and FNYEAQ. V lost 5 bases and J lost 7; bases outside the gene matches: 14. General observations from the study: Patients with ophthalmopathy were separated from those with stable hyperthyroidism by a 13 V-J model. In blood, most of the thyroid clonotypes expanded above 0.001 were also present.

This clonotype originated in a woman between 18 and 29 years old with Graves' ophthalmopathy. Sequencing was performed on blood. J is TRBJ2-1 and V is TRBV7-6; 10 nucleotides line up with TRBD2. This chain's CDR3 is CASSRNSGGPSMNEQFF. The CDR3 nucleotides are TGTGCCAGCAGCCGCAATAGCGGGGGGCCGTCGATGAATGAGCAGTTCTTC.